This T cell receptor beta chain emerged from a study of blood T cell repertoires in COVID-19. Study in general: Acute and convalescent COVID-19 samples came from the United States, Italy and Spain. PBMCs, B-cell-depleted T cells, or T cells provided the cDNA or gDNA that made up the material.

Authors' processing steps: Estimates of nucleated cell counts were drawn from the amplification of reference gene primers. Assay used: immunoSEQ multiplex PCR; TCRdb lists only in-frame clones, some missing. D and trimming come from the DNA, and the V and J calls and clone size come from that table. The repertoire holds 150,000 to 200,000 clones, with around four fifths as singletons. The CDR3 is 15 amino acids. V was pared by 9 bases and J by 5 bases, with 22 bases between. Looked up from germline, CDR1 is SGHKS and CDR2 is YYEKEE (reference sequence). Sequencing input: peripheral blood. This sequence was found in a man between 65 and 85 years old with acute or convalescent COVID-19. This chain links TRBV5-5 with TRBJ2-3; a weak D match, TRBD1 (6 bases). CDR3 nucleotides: TGTGCCACGCGGGCGACAGGATTCTTGGGAGATACGCAGTATTTT. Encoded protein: CATRATGFLGDTQYF.